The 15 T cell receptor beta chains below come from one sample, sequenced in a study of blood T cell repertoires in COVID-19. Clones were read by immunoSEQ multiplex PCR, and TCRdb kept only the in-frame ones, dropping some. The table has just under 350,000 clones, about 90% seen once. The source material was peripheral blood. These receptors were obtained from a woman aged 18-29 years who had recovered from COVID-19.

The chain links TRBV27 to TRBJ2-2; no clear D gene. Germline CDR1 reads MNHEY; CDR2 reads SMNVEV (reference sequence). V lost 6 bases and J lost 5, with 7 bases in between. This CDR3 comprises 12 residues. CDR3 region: CASSPMTGELFF. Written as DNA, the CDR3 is TGTGCCAGCAGCCCCATGACCGGGGAGCTGTTTTTT.

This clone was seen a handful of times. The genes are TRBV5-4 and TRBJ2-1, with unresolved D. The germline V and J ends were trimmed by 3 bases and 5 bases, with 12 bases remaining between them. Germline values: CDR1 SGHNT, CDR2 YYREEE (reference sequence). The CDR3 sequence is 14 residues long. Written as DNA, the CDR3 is TGTGCCAGCAGCTCACCGCGGATAAACAATGAGCAGTTCTTC. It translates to CASSSPRINNEQFF.

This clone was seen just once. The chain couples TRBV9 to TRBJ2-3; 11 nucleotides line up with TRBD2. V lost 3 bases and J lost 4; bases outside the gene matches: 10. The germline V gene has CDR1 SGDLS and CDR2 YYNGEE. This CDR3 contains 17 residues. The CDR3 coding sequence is TGTGCCAGCAGCGCCCCCTCCGGGACTAGCGGATCAGATACGCAGTATTTT. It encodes CASSAPSGTSGSDTQYF.

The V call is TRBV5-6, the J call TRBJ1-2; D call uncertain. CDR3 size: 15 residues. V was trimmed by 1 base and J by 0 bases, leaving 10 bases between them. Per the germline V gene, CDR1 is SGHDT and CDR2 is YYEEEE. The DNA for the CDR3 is TGTGCCAGCAGCTTGATACAGTACCCTAACTATGGCTACACCTTC. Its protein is CASSLIQYPNYGYTF.

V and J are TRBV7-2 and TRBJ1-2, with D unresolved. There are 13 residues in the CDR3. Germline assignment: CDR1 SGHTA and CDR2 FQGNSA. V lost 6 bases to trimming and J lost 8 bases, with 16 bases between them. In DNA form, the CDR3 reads TGTGCCAGCAGACCGGGCCCCAGGAGGGGCTACACCTTC. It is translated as CASRPGPRRGYTF.

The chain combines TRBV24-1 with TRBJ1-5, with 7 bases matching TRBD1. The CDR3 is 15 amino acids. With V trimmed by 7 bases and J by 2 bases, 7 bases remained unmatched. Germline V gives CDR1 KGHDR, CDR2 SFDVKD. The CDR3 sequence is CATSPTGIGNQPQHF. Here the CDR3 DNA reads TGTGCCACCAGCCCGACAGGGATCGGCAATCAGCCCCAGCATTTT.

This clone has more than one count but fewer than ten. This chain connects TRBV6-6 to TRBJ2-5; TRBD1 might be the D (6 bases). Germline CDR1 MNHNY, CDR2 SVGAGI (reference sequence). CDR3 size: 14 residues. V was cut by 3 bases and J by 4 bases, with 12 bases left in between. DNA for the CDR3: TGTGCCAGCAGTTATACTGGGGGCAGAGAGACCCAGTACTTC. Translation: CASSYTGGRETQYF.

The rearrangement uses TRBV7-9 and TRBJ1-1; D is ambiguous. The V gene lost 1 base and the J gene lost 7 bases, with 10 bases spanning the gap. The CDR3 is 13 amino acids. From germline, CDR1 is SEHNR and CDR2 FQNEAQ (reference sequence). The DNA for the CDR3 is TGTGCCAGCAGCTTAGATGGGGAGGATGAAGCTTTCTTT. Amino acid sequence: CASSLDGEDEAFF.

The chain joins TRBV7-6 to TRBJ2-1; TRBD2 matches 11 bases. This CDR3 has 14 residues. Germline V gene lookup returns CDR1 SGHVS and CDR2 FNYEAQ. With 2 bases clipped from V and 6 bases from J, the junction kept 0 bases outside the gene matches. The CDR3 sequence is CASSLTSGSNEQFF. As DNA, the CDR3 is TGTGCCAGCAGCTTAACTAGCGGGAGCAATGAGCAGTTCTTC. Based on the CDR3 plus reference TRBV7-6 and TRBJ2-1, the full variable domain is GAGVSQSPRYKVTKRGQDVALRCDPISGHVSLYWYRQALGQGPEFLTYFNYEAQQDKSGLPNDRFSAERPEGSISTLTIQRTEQRDSAMYRCASSLTSGSNEQFFGPGTRLTVL.

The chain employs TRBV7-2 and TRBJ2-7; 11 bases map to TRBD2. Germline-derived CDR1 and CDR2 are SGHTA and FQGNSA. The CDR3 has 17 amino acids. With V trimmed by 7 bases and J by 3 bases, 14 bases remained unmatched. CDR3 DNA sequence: TGTGCCAGCAACAGAAACCGGACTAGCGGGTTTCACTACGAGCAGTACGTC. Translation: CASNRNRTSGFHYEQYV.

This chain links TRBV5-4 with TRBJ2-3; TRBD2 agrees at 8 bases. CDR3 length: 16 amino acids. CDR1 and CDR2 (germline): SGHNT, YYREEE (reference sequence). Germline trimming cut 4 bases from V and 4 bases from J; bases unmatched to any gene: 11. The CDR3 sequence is CASSPGRREASDTQYF. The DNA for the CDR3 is TGTGCCAGCAGCCCGGGCCGGCGGGAGGCGTCAGATACGCAGTATTTT.

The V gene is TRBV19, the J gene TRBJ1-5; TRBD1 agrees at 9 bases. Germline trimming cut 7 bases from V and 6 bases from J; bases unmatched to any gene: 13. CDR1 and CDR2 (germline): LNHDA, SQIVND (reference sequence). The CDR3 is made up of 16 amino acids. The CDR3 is CASKGPGQGIGQPQHF. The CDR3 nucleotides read TGTGCCAGTAAAGGACCGGGACAGGGAATCGGTCAGCCCCAGCATTTT.

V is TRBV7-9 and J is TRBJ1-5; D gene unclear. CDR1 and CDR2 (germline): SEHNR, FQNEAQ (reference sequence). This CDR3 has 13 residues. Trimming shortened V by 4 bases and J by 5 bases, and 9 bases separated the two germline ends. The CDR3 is CASSSSGYQPQHF. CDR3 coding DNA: TGTGCCAGCAGCTCTTCGGGGTATCAGCCCCAGCATTTT.

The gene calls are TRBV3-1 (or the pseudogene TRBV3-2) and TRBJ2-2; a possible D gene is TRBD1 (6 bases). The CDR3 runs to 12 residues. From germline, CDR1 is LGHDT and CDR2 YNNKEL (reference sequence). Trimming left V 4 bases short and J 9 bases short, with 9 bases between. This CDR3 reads CASSPQGWELFF. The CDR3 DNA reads TGTGCCAGCAGCCCACAGGGTTGGGAGCTGTTTTTT.

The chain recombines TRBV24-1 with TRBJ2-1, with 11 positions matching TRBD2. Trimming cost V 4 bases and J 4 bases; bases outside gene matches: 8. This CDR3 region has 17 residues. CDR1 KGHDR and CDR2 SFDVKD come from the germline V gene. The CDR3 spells CATSDRTSGSRYNEQFF. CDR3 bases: TGTGCCACCAGTGACAGAACTAGCGGGAGTCGGTACAATGAGCAGTTCTTC.